The 19 T cell receptor beta chains reported below all come from one sample, sequenced in a study of shared clonotypes between healthy human individuals. Here immunoSEQ multiplex PCR was the method, and the copy in TCRdb shows in-frame clones only, minus some. The sample records approximately 980,000 clones, roughly 72% being singletons. Sequencing was performed on memory CD4+ T cells sorted from blood. Subset in this sample: CD45RA-negative fraction. These receptors all stem from a man aged 18-30 years in good health.

The chain has TRBV11-2 and TRBJ2-3; D possibly uses TRBD1 or TRBD2 (5 bases each). Germline loops: CDR1 SGHAT, CDR2 FQNNGV. The CDR3 has 17 amino acids. The V gene lost 0 bases and the J gene lost 3 bases, with 16 bases spanning the gap. CDR3 residues: CASSLDIGGKGTDTQYF. DNA of the CDR3: TGTGCCAGCAGCTTAGATATTGGGGGAAAGGGAACAGATACGCAGTATTTT.

This clone was found many times. V and J are TRBV19 and TRBJ2-1; 11 bases map to TRBD2. The V and J ends lost 1 base and 6 bases, in that order; junction bases with no gene match: 5. Germline V gives CDR1 LNHDA, CDR2 SQIVND (reference sequence). This CDR3 region has 16 residues. This chain's CDR3 is CASSIVELAGANEQFF. As DNA, the CDR3 is TGTGCCAGTAGTATAGTAGAACTAGCGGGAGCCAATGAGCAGTTCTTC.

The V gene is TRBV5-5, the J gene TRBJ2-1, with D possibly being TRBD2 (6 bases). The CDR3 is 13 residues long. Germline CDR1 reads SGHKS; CDR2 reads YYEKEE (reference sequence). Trimming took off 1 base at V and 7 bases at J, with 9 bases between the two ends. CDR3 in amino acids: CASSLMGTNEQFF. CDR3 nucleotides: TGTGCCAGCAGCTTGATGGGGACTAATGAGCAGTTCTTC. Combining the CDR3 with reference TRBV5-5 and TRBJ2-1 gives the whole variable domain DAGVTQSPTHLIKTRGQQVTLRCSPISGHKSVSWYQQVLGQGPQFIFQYYEKEERGRGNFPDRFSARQFPNYSSELNVNALLLGDSALYLCASSLMGTNEQFFGPGTRLTVL.

CDR3 region: CASSQVGVLSYEQYF. CDR3 in DNA: TGCGCCAGCAGCCAGGTGGGAGTTCTCTCCTACGAGCAGTACTTC. This chain uses TRBV4-1 with TRBJ2-7, with a tentative D call TRBD2 (5 bases). From germline, CDR1 is MGHRA and CDR2 YSYEKL. V dropped 3 bases and J dropped 0 bases, with 12 bases sitting between them. The CDR3 contains 15 residues.

The chain joins TRBV29-1 to TRBJ2-5; the match to TRBD1 covers 9 bases. Near its end, the DNA agrees better with TRBJ2-7, so the J call may be wrong. The germline V gene has CDR1 SQVTM and CDR2 ANQGSEA. The CDR3 consists of 16 residues. The CDR3 sequence is CSVPKDGGTGNYEQYF. DNA of the CDR3: TGCAGCGTCCCAAAGGATGGTGGGACAGGGAACTACGAGCAGTACTTC.

The chain carries TRBV5-1 and TRBJ1-4, with a possible D match to TRBD1 (6 bases). Germline V lookup: CDR1 SGHRS, CDR2 YFSETQ. V was trimmed by 0 bases and J by 3 bases, leaving 9 bases between them. The CDR3 consists of 15 residues. In DNA, the CDR3 is TGCGCCAGCAGCTTGGCTGCAGGGGCTAATGAAAAACTGTTTTTT. Its protein product is CASSLAAGANEKLFF.

This rearrangement joins TRBV2 to TRBJ2-7, with 10 bases identical to TRBD2. Germline V CDR1 and CDR2: SNHLY, FYNNEI. V lost 6 bases and J lost 5; bases outside the gene matches: 7. CDR3 length: 14 residues. CDR3 loop: CASSPSGGKNEQYF. Written as DNA, the CDR3 is TGTGCCAGCAGCCCTAGCGGGGGCAAGAACGAGCAGTACTTC.

This clone occurred a few times. This chain uses TRBV6-5 with TRBJ2-7, with unresolved D. Germline assignment: CDR1 MNHEY and CDR2 SVGAGI. The length of the CDR3 is 14 residues. V lost 2 bases to trimming and J lost 1 base, with 9 bases between them. CDR3 sequence (DNA): TGTGCCAGCAGTTACCCCCAGGAGTCCTACGAGCAGTACTTC. Residues: CASSYPQESYEQYF.

This clone was recorded only once. V gene TRBV29-1 combines with J gene TRBJ2-3; TRBD1 aligns across 7 bases. V lost 8 bases, J lost 6 bases, and 20 bases stayed unmatched. The germline V gene encodes CDR1 SQVTM and CDR2 ANQGSEA. The length of the CDR3 is 16 residues. The CDR3: CSCGGVDRAILDTQYF. CDR3 nucleotides: TGCAGCTGTGGTGGTGTTGACAGGGCAATCTTGGATACGCAGTATTTT.

This clone was seen more than once but under ten times. V and J are TRBV30 and TRBJ1-2, with TRBD1 identical over 12 bases. Germline lookup yields CDR1 GTSNPN and CDR2 SVGIG (reference sequence). The junction had 5 bases not matched to a gene; V was cut back by 5 bases and J by 7 bases. The CDR3 has 13 residues. CDR3 sequence: CAWVGQGAGGYTF. CDR3 bases: TGTGCCTGGGTGGGACAGGGGGCAGGTGGCTACACCTTC.

The chain employs TRBV7-2 and TRBJ1-1, with 7 bases fitting TRBD1. Germline values: CDR1 SGHTA, CDR2 FQGNSA. This CDR3 has 15 amino acids. The ends lost 5 bases at V and 4 bases at J; junction bases unmatched: 10. CDR3 DNA sequence: TGTGCCAGCAGCCCTCGACAGGGTAGTATCACTGAAGCTTTCTTT. Translating gives CASSPRQGSITEAFF.

This chain's CDR3 is CASTVHRLQGSYNEQFF. DNA of the CDR3: TGTGCCAGCACCGTCCACCGGTTACAGGGCTCCTACAATGAGCAGTTCTTC. The chain uses TRBV14 and TRBJ2-1, with TRBD1 as a possible D gene (6 bases). The germline CDR1 and CDR2 sequences are SGHDN and FVKESK. CDR3 length equals 17 residues. Trimming took off 7 bases at V and 0 bases at J, with 19 bases between the two ends. Full variable domain (rest looked up from reference TRBV14 and TRBJ2-1): EAGVTQFPSHSVIEKGQTVTLRCDPISGHDNLYWYRRVMGKEIKFLLHFVKESKQDESGMPNNRFLAERTGGTYSTLKVQPAELEDSGVYFCASTVHRLQGSYNEQFFGPGTRLTVL.

DNA of the CDR3: TGTGCCAGCAGTTTCGACCCGAACACTGAAGCTTTCTTT. This translates into CASSFDPNTEAFF. This rearrangement joins TRBV6-5 to TRBJ1-1; D is unresolved. The V gene lost 4 bases and the J gene lost 1 base, with 7 bases spanning the gap. The CDR3 is 13 residues long. Germline lookup yields CDR1 MNHEY and CDR2 SVGAGI.

The table lists this clone with many counts. The chain couples TRBV15 to TRBJ1-6; D might be TRBD1 (5 bases). With 1 base removed from V and 7 bases from J, the gap between germline ends came to 14 bases. The CDR3 runs to 16 residues. Germline CDR1 and CDR2: LNHNV and YYDKDF (reference sequence). The CDR3 region has the DNA TGTGCCACCAGCAGAGGGTCCGGGGCCCGGAATTCACCCCTCCACTTT. It translates to CATSRGSGARNSPLHF.

The chain couples TRBV18 to TRBJ2-1; D gene uncertain. CDR1 is KGHSH, CDR2 LQKENI, per germline. The V and J ends lost 3 bases and 6 bases respectively, with 12 bases between them. The CDR3 has 14 amino acids. CDR3 protein: CASSPPSRPNEQFF. In nucleotides, the CDR3 is TGTGCCAGCTCACCCCCGTCAAGGCCCAATGAGCAGTTCTTC.

This sequence joins TRBV15 and TRBJ2-4, with unresolved D. V was cut by 0 bases and J by 3 bases, with 12 bases left in between. This CDR3 is built from 16 residues. Germline V gene sequence: CDR1 LNHNV, CDR2 YYDKDF (reference sequence). The DNA for the CDR3 is TGTGCCACCAGCAGAGATTTGGGCGTAGACAAAAACATTCAGTACTTC. Its protein product is CATSRDLGVDKNIQYF. The full variable domain, its missing parts supplied by reference TRBV15 and TRBJ2-4, is DAMVIQNPRYQVTQFGKPVTLSCSQTLNHNVMYWYQQKSSQAPKLLFHYYDKDFNNEADTPDNFQSRRPNTSFCFLDIRSPGLGDTAMYLCATSRDLGVDKNIQYFGAGTRLSVL.

The chain combines TRBV5-4 with TRBJ1-1; D gene ambiguous. CDR1 is SGHNT, CDR2 YYREEE, per germline (reference sequence). V was clipped by 0 bases and J by 5 bases, with 20 bases between them. The CDR3 runs to 17 residues. As DNA, the CDR3 is TGTGCCAGCAGCTTGGGGCCTTCCGGGCAGGCGAAAACTGAAGCTTTCTTT. The encoded protein is CASSLGPSGQAKTEAFF.

This clone has a handful of counts. This chain links TRBV19 with TRBJ1-2; a weak D match, TRBD1 (6 bases). CDR1 and CDR2 (germline): LNHDA, SQIVND (reference sequence). V lost 4 bases and J lost 0, with 9 bases in between. This CDR3 is 14 amino acids long. For the CDR3, the DNA is TGTGCCAGTAGTACACAGGGTGCTAACTATGGCTACACCTTC. This sequence encodes CASSTQGANYGYTF. Full variable domain (outside the CDR3, taken from reference TRBV19 and TRBJ1-2): DGGITQSPKYLFRKEGQNVTLSCEQNLNHDAMYWYRQDPGQGLRLIYYSQIVNDFQKGDIAEGYSVSREKKESFPLTVTSAQKNPTAFYLCASSTQGANYGYTFGSGTRLTVV.

V gene TRBV27 combines with J gene TRBJ2-5; D call uncertain. The CDR3 length is 13 residues. The germline V and J ends were trimmed by 5 bases and 2 bases, with 9 bases remaining between them. Germline-derived CDR1 and CDR2 are MNHEY and SMNVEV (reference sequence). CDR3 protein: CASSKLPQETQYF. Here the CDR3 DNA reads TGTGCCAGCAGTAAACTACCGCAAGAGACCCAGTACTTC.